This section outlines one T cell receptor (beta chain) sequence together with its context. Germline V CDR1 and CDR2: MNHEY, SVGEGT. The CDR3 runs to 15 residues. The germline V and J ends were trimmed by 2 bases and 6 bases, with 16 bases remaining between them. Methods used by the authors: The assay estimated nucleated cells by amplifying reference gene primers. Using immunoSEQ multiplex PCR, the repertoire was profiled, and TCRdb retains in-frame clones only, with some absent. The V and J calls and the clone size are those of that table, but D and trimming were determined from the DNA. The sample comprises 71,000 or so clones, 90% of which are singletons, and less than 6.5% rests with the top ten. The sample belongs to a study of blood T cell repertoires in COVID-19. Study as a whole: Samples of COVID-19 (acute and convalescent) were obtained from the United States, Italy and Spain. PBMCs, B-cell-depleted T cells, or T cells provided the cDNA or gDNA that made up the material.

This chain links TRBV6-2 or TRBV6-3 with TRBJ1-1; no clear D gene. Material for sequencing was peripheral blood. This TCR was sampled from a woman aged 18 to 35 with acute or convalescent COVID-19. CDR3 in amino acids: CASSYGNVEVPEAFF. The CDR3 nucleotides read TGTGCCAGCAGTTACGGGAATGTGGAGGTACCTGAAGCTTTCTTT.